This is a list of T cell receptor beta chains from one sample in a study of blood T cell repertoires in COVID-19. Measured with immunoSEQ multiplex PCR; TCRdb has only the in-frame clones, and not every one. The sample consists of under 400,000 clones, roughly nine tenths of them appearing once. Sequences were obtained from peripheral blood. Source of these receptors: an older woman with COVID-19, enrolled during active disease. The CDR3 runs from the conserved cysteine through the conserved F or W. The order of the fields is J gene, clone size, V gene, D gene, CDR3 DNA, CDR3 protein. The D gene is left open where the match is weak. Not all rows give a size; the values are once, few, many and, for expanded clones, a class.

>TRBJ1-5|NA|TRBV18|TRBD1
TGTGCCAGCTCATCGGACAGGGTCAAGGGGCCCCAGCATTTT
CASSSDRVKGPQHF
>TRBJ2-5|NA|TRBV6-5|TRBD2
TGTGCCAGCAGTTACCCGGGGGGGCGCGAGACCCAGTACTTC
CASSYPGGRETQYF
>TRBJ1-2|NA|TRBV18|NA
TGTGCCAGCTCACCTGGCAGGGATACCTATGGCTACACCTTC
CASSPGRDTYGYTF
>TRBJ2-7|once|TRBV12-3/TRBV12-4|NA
TGTGCCAGCAGTTTAGTTCTTGCTAGCGAGCAGTACTTC
CASSLVLASEQYF
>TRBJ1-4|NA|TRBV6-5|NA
TGTGCCAGCAGCCGGGACATAGGCGCTAATGAAAAACTGTTTTTT
CASSRDIGANEKLFF
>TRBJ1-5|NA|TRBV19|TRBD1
TGTGCCAGTAGACCGATGACAGGGCACAATCAGCCCCAGCATTTT
CASRPMTGHNQPQHF
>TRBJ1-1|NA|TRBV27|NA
TGTGCCAGCAGTCCAGGGGTATTGAACACTGAAGCTTTCTTT
CASSPGVLNTEAFF
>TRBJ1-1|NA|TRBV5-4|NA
TGTGCCAGCAGCTTGGTAGGGGTAGCTGAAGCTTTCTTT
CASSLVGVAEAFF
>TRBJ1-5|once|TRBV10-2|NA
TGCGCCAGCAGCAATAGCAATCAGCCCCAGCATTTT
CASSNSNQPQHF
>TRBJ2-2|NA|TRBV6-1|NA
TGTGCCAGCAGTTCCCGTAGCTACACCGGGGAGCTGTTTTTT
CASSSRSYTGELFF
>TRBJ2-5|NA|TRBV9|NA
TGTGCCAGCAGCGGGTCCGGGGAGACCCAGTACTTC
CASSGSGETQYF
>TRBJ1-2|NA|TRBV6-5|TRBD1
TGTGCCAGCAGTTACGGGGGACAGCACTATGGCTACACCTTC
CASSYGGQHYGYTF
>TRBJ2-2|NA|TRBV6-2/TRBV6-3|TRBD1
TGTGCCAGCAGTTGGACAGGGGTCACCGGGGAGCTGTTTTTT
CASSWTGVTGELFF
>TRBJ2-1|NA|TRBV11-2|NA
TGTGCCAGCAGCTTAGTCTTCGAGGTATCTGAGCAGTTCTTC
CASSLVFEVSEQFF
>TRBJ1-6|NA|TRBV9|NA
TGTGCCAGCAGTGGGGAGTGGGGGGATCTGAGGAATTCACCCCTCCACTTT
CASSGEWGDLRNSPLHF
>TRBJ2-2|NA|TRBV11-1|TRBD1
TGTGCCAGCTCACAGGGGGCGCAAAACACCGGGGAGCTGTTTTTT
CASSQGAQNTGELFF
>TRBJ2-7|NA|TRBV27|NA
TGTGCCAGCAGTCTTCAGGGATGGGTCCACTCCGAGCAGTACTTC
CASSLQGWVHSEQYF
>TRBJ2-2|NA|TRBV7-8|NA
TGTGCCAGCAGCTTAGGGGCTTGGGACACCGGGGAGCTGTTTTTT
CASSLGAWDTGELFF
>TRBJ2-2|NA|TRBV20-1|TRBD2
TGCAGTGCTAGTGACCGCGGGGGGCTACTCCGGGAGCTGTTTTTT
CSASDRGGLLRELFF
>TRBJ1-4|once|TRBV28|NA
TGTGCCAGCAGCCCTCCTACAGAACAGGTCGAAAAACTGTTTTTT
CASSPPTEQVEKLFF
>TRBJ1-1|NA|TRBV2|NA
TGTGCCACCTCCACGGACATCCCTGAAGCTTTCTTT
CATSTDIPEAFF
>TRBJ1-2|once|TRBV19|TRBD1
TGTGCCAGTAGTAGTAGACCGGGACAGGGGTATGGCTACACCTTC
CASSSRPGQGYGYTF
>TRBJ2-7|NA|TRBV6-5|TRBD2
TGTGCCAGCAAGAAAGGGGGGACTAGCGGATACGAGCAGTACTTC
CASKKGGTSGYEQYF
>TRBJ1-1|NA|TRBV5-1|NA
TGCGCCAGCAGCCCGTCCCTGCAGGGAGAAGCTTTCTTT
CASSPSLQGEAFF
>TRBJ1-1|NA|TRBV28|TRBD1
TGTGCCAGCAGCCCGGACAGGGGAAAAATAGGGAACACTGAAGCTTTCTTT
CASSPDRGKIGNTEAFF
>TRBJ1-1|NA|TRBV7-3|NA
TGTGCCAGCAGCTTAAAGGCACAGTCCCGTGAAGCTTTCTTT
CASSLKAQSREAFF
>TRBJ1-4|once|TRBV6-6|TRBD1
TGTGCCAGCAGACCCAGACAGGGTGCTAATGAAAAACTGTTTTTT
CASRPRQGANEKLFF